Shown below are 27 T cell receptor beta chains from a single sample sequenced in a study of OX40 agonist ivuxolimab in advanced cancers. Preparation of the library involved the immunoSEQ multiplex PCR assay. The source is immuneACCESS, and TCRdb retained only in-frame sequences with V and J called. Part of the clones is not carried over; for the studies checked, unresolved V genes explain less than half of this, and the remainder is unexplained. The sample table holds about 69,000 clones, of which roughly nine tenths were seen once. The ten largest clones capture around 0.31% of the sample. The sequencing here drew on CD4+ or CD8+ T cells sorted from blood, taken in a trial of the OX40 agonist ivuxolimab. All receptors derive from an adult with an advanced solid tumor such as melanoma, head and neck, liver or kidney cancer.

The chain links TRBV6-4 to TRBJ1-5; D may be TRBD1 (6 bases). Germline V gene sequence: CDR1 MRHNA, CDR2 SNTAGT. This CDR3 is 14 amino acids long. Between the trimmed V and J ends, which lost 6 bases and 0 bases, there was a span of 9 bases. In DNA, the CDR3 is TGTGCCAGCAGCGCGGACAGTAGCAATCAGCCCCAGCATTTT. Amino acid sequence: CASSADSSNQPQHF.

The chain employs TRBV4-1 and TRBJ2-3, with TRBD1 as a possible D gene (6 bases). Germline V gives CDR1 MGHRA, CDR2 YSYEKL. The CDR3 totals 16 residues. V was cut by 0 bases and J by 2 bases, with 12 bases left in between. The CDR3 DNA reads as TGCGCCAGCAGCCAAGAGAGGGGGATCTTCACAGATACGCAGTATTTT. Its translation is CASSQERGIFTDTQYF.

The V call is TRBV7-3, the J call TRBJ2-1, with 9 bases fitting TRBD2. Trimming took 4 bases from V and 6 from J; bases not matched to a gene: 10. The germline V gene has CDR1 SGHTA and CDR2 FQGTGA. This CDR3 comprises 16 residues. This CDR3 is CASSSPGGRAGNEQFF. CDR3 nucleotide sequence: TGTGCCAGCAGCTCACCAGGCGGGAGGGCCGGCAATGAGCAGTTCTTC.

J is TRBJ2-7 and V is TRBV4-1; 8 bases line up with TRBD1. The CDR3 has 16 amino acids. V shed 3 bases, J shed 6 bases, and the junction held 13 bases outside the gene matches. The V gene's germline CDR1 is MGHRA and CDR2 YSYEKL. CDR3 nucleotide sequence: TGCGCCAGCAGCCATCCCTCCGCCAGGGGGCGAAGCGAGCAGTACTTC. It is translated as CASSHPSARGRSEQYF.

The chain joins TRBV7-2 to TRBJ2-7, with D uncertain. This CDR3 is 16 amino acids long. Trimming stripped 1 base from V and 0 bases from J, with 13 bases between. The germline V gene has CDR1 SGHTA and CDR2 FQGNSA. Written as DNA, the CDR3 is TGTGCCAGCAGCTTAGTCCCGATCCTTAGCTCCTACGAGCAGTACTTC. Translation: CASSLVPILSSYEQYF. The entire variable domain, with the rest obtained from reference TRBV7-2 and TRBJ2-7, is as follows: GAGVSQSPSNKVTEKGKDVELRCDPISGHTALYWYRQSLGQGLEFLIYFQGNSAPDKSGLPSDRFSAERTGGSVSTLTIQRTQQEDSAVYLCASSLVPILSSYEQYFGPGTRLTVT.

The chain combines TRBV7-3 with TRBJ2-7, with 8 bases that match TRBD1. Germline lookup yields CDR1 SGHTA and CDR2 FQGTGA. The CDR3 contains 14 residues. The V gene end was trimmed by 3 bases and the J gene end by 3 bases; junction bases not matched to a gene: 4. The CDR3 loop reads CASSLSGGSYEQYF. The CDR3 coding sequence is TGTGCCAGCAGCTTGTCAGGGGGCAGCTACGAGCAGTACTTC.

This clone appeared once. The chain couples TRBV7-9 to TRBJ2-7; TRBD1 matches 7 bases. Germline assignment: CDR1 SEHNR and CDR2 FQNEAQ (reference sequence). V lost 7 bases, J lost 0 bases, and 15 bases stayed unmatched. This CDR3 has 17 residues. DNA for the CDR3: TGTGCCAGCACCAACGCCTTGTTCGGACAGGACTCCTACGAGCAGTACTTC. Protein sequence: CASTNALFGQDSYEQYF.

The chain has TRBV11-2 and TRBJ2-1, with 7 positions matching TRBD2. Germline lookup yields CDR1 SGHAT and CDR2 FQNNGV. V was pared by 4 bases and J by 8 bases, with 17 bases of the junction left unmatched. The CDR3 covers 17 residues. CDR3 residues: CASSSLVTAGIIDEQFF. The CDR3 DNA follows: TGTGCCAGCAGCTCCCTAGTTACAGCGGGAATAATAGATGAGCAGTTCTTC. Based on the CDR3 plus reference TRBV11-2 and TRBJ2-1, the full variable domain is EAGVAQSPRYKIIEKRQSVAFWCNPISGHATLYWYQQILGQGPKLLIQFQNNGVVDDSQLPKDRFSAERLKGVDSTLKIQPAKLEDSAVYLCASSSLVTAGIIDEQFFGPGTRLTVL.

This chain uses TRBV27 with TRBJ1-6; D possibly corresponds to TRBD1 (5 bases). The germline CDR1 and CDR2 sequences are MNHEY and SMNVEV (reference sequence). CDR3 length: 18 residues. With 6 bases removed from V and 4 bases from J, the gap between germline ends came to 22 bases. DNA of the CDR3: TGTGCCAGCAGCCAACTGGGACCCGGGGGACGGTATAATTCACCCCTCCACTTT. Translated, it gives CASSQLGPGGRYNSPLHF.

This clone has a handful of counts. The rearrangement uses TRBV4-1 and TRBJ2-3; D perhaps matches TRBD2 (6 bases). This CDR3 is 17 amino acids long. In germline, CDR1 is MGHRA, CDR2 YSYEKL. Trimming stripped 0 bases from V and 5 bases from J, with 18 bases between. The CDR3 here is CASSQDLGGGRGDTQYF. The CDR3 DNA reads TGCGCCAGCAGCCAAGATCTGGGGGGAGGAAGGGGAGATACGCAGTATTTT.

The chain couples TRBV19 to TRBJ2-5; D uncertain. Germline CDR1 reads LNHDA; CDR2 reads SQIVND (reference sequence). V lost 3 bases, J lost 0 bases, and 17 bases lay in between. The CDR3 spans 17 residues. For the CDR3, the DNA is TGTGCCAGTAGTATCCCCCCCCCGATTAAGTACCAAGAGACCCAGTACTTC. Amino acids: CASSIPPPIKYQETQYF.

V is TRBV5-1 and J is TRBJ1-1; unclear D gene. Trimming pared 0 bases from V and 1 base from J, leaving 13 bases between. The CDR3 has 16 residues. Germline V gene sequence: CDR1 SGHRS, CDR2 YFSETQ. Written as DNA, the CDR3 is TGCGCCAGCAGCTTGGGACCCCTCGGATCGAACACTGAAGCTTTCTTT. Its protein product is CASSLGPLGSNTEAFF.

The chain couples TRBV27 to TRBJ1-5, with 9 bases matching TRBD1. V shed 2 bases, J shed 2 bases, and the junction held 13 bases outside the gene matches. The V gene's germline CDR1 is MNHEY and CDR2 SMNVEV (reference sequence). The CDR3 runs to 19 residues. For the CDR3, the DNA is TGTGCCAGCAGTTTAAGTGGGACAGGGATTTTTAGCGGCAATCAGCCCCAGCATTTT. Translation: CASSLSGTGIFSGNQPQHF.

V is TRBV5-1 and J is TRBJ1-1, with D possibly matching TRBD1 (5 bases). This CDR3 region has 14 residues. The V gene lost 4 bases and the J gene lost 0 bases, with 10 bases spanning the gap. Germline CDR1 is SGHRS and CDR2 is YFSETQ. In DNA form, the CDR3 reads TGCGCCAGCAGCGTGACAGCGGTGAACACTGAAGCTTTCTTT. This codes for CASSVTAVNTEAFF.

The V and J genes are TRBV5-4 and TRBJ2-2, with D tentatively TRBD1 (6 bases). The V and J ends lost 3 bases and 4 bases respectively, with 10 bases between them. The germline V gene encodes CDR1 SGHNT and CDR2 YYREEE (reference sequence). CDR3 size: 14 residues. The CDR3 nucleotides are TGTGCCAGCAGCTCACAGGGACCCACCGGGGAGCTGTTTTTT. It specifies CASSSQGPTGELFF.

The chain joins TRBV7-3 to TRBJ1-1; TRBD1 is a possible D gene (6 bases). The ends were cut back, 5 bases at V and 2 bases at J, with 12 bases in the middle. CDR1 SGHTA and CDR2 FQGTGA come from the germline V gene. The CDR3 contains 14 residues. The CDR3 DNA sequence: TGTGCCAGCAGCCCAGGGGCGGGAAACACTGAAGCTTTCTTT. Protein product: CASSPGAGNTEAFF.

This clone was seen only a few times. The chain carries TRBV5-3 and TRBJ2-1, with 12 bases fitting TRBD2. TRBV5-3 is treated as an ORF (open reading frame) with a function not yet certain. J lost 1 base, V lost 4 bases, and 6 bases had no gene match. The CDR3 runs 17 residues. The DNA for the CDR3 is TGTGCCAGAAGCGATTCGACTAGCGGGAGTTCCTACAATGAGCAGTTCTTC. It encodes CARSDSTSGSSYNEQFF.

The chain carries TRBV29-1 and TRBJ2-2; 13 bases fit TRBD2. The J segment lost 7 bases and the V segment lost 7 bases, leaving 3 bases of the junction unmatched. Germline loops: CDR1 SQVTM, CDR2 ANQGSEA. This CDR3 is 13 amino acids long. CDR3 loop: CSGGLAGVGELFF. As DNA, the CDR3 is TGCAGCGGAGGACTAGCGGGAGTCGGGGAGCTGTTTTTT.

This clone was detected only a few times. CDR3: CASSIGRGRGTQYF. For the CDR3, the DNA is TGTGCCAGTAGTATAGGGAGGGGGCGCGGGACCCAGTACTTC. The V call is TRBV19, the J call TRBJ2-5, with D possibly being TRBD1 (7 bases). Between the trimmed V and J ends, which lost 1 base and 7 bases, there was a span of 13 bases. This CDR3 spans 14 amino acids. Germline CDR1 LNHDA, CDR2 SQIVND (reference sequence).

The chain combines TRBV19 with TRBJ2-5; tentatively, D is TRBD1 (6 bases). From germline, CDR1 is LNHDA and CDR2 SQIVND (reference sequence). This CDR3 is 15 amino acids long. V lost 6 bases and J 4 bases, leaving 18 bases between the germline ends. CDR3 protein: CASSIGTRGAETQYF. In DNA, the CDR3 is TGTGCCAGTAGCATTGGGACAAGAGGGGCAGAGACCCAGTACTTC. The full variable domain, completed using reference TRBV19 and TRBJ2-5, is DGGITQSPKYLFRKEGQNVTLSCEQNLNHDAMYWYRQDPGQGLRLIYYSQIVNDFQKGDIAEGYSVSREKKESFPLTVTSAQKNPTAFYLCASSIGTRGAETQYFGPGTRLLVL.

V and J are TRBV28 and TRBJ2-1; 8 bases are a match to TRBD2. This CDR3 region has 13 residues. V was pared by 4 bases and J by 7 bases, with 3 bases of the junction left unmatched. CDR1 and CDR2 (germline): MDHEN, SYDVKM. CDR3 loop: CASSSGLVNEQFF. In DNA form, the CDR3 reads TGTGCCAGCAGTTCGGGACTAGTTAATGAGCAGTTCTTC.

The chain combines TRBV5-6 with TRBJ2-1; a weak D match, TRBD2 (6 bases). Trimming cost V 4 bases and J 7 bases, with 18 bases left between them. Germline CDR1 reads SGHDT; CDR2 reads YYEEEE. The CDR3 has 15 amino acids. CDR3 nucleotides: TGTGCCAGCAGCCGCTTGGGGGGAGAAACAAATGAGCAGTTCTTC. It codes for CASSRLGGETNEQFF.

The gene calls are TRBV19 and TRBJ2-5, with D uncertain. Trimming took 3 bases from V and 7 from J, leaving 18 bases between them. This CDR3 has 15 residues. Germline lookup yields CDR1 LNHDA and CDR2 SQIVND (reference sequence). Here the CDR3 DNA reads TGTGCCAGTAGTATTCAGGCCGGAAGGGTGGGGACCCAGTACTTC. This encodes CASSIQAGRVGTQYF.

The DNA for the CDR3 is TGTGCCACCAGCAGAGACCCGGGACAGGGAAGTGGAAACACCATATATTTT. Its protein is CATSRDPGQGSGNTIYF. V is TRBV15 and J is TRBJ1-3, with 9 nucleotides matching TRBD1. Germline loops: CDR1 LNHNV, CDR2 YYDKDF (reference sequence). The V gene end was trimmed by 0 bases and the J gene end by 3 bases; junction bases not matched to a gene: 6. The CDR3 is 17 residues long.

The chain is built from TRBV5-4 and TRBJ2-1; TRBD2 matches at 12 bases. Per germline, CDR1 SGHNT and CDR2 YYREEE (reference sequence). With V trimmed by 7 bases and J by 7 bases, 9 bases remained unmatched. The CDR3 extends over 15 amino acids. DNA of the CDR3: TGTGCCAGCGCCCCGACTAGCGGGAGTGGGAATGAGCAGTTCTTC. Its translation: CASAPTSGSGNEQFF.

The chain carries TRBV28 and TRBJ2-1; TRBD2 aligns across 7 bases. With 2 bases clipped from V and 2 bases from J, the junction kept 0 bases outside the gene matches. CDR3 length equals 14 residues. Germline CDR1 MDHEN, CDR2 SYDVKM. CDR3 in amino acids: CASSLAGAYNEQFF. DNA of the CDR3: TGTGCCAGCAGTTTAGCGGGAGCCTACAATGAGCAGTTCTTC.

This chain uses TRBV19 with TRBJ1-3, with D possibly matching TRBD1 (5 bases). The CDR3 is made up of 15 amino acids. The germline V gene has CDR1 LNHDA and CDR2 SQIVND (reference sequence). The V and J ends lost 7 bases and 2 bases respectively, with 15 bases between them. The CDR3 is CASMPLLGAGNTIYF. The DNA of the CDR3 is TGTGCCAGTATGCCGCTCCTGGGGGCTGGAAACACCATATATTTT.